The entry below describes one TCR beta chain. Other DNA variants within this sample encode the same CDR3. These data are taken from a study of blood T cell repertoires in COVID-19. Across the study: Samples representing acute and convalescent COVID-19 were sourced from the United States, Italy and Spain.

Produced via immunoSEQ multiplex PCR; TCRdb's table is partial and in-frame only. Of 250,000 or so clones in the sample, just under 90% were seen once. J gave up 4 bases and V 6 bases, and 5 bases lay outside the gene matches. Per the germline V gene, CDR1 is SGHTA and CDR2 is FQGNSA. This CDR3 is 14 amino acids long. The material sequenced was PBMCs or T cells enriched from blood (not recorded which). The chain links TRBV7-2 to TRBJ1-4, with TRBD1 matching over 7 bases. The receptor comes from a man aged 45-60 years who had been exposed to COVID-19. The CDR3 region is CASSRDRVNEKLFF. The CDR3 region has the DNA TGTGCCAGCAGTCGCGACAGGGTTAATGAAAAACTGTTTTTT.